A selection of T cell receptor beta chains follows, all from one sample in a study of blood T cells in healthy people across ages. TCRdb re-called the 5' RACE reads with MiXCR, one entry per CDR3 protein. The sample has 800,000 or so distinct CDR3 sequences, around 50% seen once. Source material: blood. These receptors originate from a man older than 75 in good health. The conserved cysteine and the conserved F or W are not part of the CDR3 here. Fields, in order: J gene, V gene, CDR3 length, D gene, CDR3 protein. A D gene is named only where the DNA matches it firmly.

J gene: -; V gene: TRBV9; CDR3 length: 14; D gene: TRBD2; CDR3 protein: ASSGKPASGLYEQY
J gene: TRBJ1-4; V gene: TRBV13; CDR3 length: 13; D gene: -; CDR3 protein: ASRGRGYANEKLF
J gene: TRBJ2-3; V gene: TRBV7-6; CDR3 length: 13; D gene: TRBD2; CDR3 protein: ASSFTSGYTDTQY
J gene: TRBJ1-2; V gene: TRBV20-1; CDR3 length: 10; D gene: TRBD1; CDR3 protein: SARGQGSGYT
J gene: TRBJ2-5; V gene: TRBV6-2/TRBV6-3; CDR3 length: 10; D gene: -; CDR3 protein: VSSYGKETQY
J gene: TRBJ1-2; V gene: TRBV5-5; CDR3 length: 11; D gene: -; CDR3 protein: ASSLNPDYGYT
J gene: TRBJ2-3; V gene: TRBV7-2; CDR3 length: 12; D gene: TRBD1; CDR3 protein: ASSRGTGFHTQY
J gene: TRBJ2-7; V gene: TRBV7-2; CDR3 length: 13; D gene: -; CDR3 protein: ASNPTPGPSYEQY
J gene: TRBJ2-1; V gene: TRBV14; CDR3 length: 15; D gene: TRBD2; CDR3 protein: ASSQGNLAGGPEEQF
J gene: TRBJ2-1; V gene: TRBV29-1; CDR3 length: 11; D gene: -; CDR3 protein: SVGGVAYNEQF
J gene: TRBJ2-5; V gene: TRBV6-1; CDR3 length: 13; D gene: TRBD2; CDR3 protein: ANTRTSGAPREQY
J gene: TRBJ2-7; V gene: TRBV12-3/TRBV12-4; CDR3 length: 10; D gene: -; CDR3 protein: ASSPGSYEQY
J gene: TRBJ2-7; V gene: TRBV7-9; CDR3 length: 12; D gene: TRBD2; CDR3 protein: ASSLNFLAGEQY
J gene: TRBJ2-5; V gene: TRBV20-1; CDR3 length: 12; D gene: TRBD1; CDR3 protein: SAEDRGDQETQY
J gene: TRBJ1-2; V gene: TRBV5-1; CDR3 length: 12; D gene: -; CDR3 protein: ASSWEQGGDGYT
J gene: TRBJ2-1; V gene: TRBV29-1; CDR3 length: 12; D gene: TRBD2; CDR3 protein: SVVLREGYSEQF
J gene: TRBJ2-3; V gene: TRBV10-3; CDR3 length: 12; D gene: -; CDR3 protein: AISEEGQTDTQY
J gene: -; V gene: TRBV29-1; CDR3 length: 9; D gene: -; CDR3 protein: SASTPVEQY
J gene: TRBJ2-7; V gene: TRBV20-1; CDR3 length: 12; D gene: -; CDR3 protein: SGSKTGNSYEQY
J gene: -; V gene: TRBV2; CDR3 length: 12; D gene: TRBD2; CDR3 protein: ASSRDGGISEQY
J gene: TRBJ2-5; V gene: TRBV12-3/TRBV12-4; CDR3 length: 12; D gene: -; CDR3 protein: ASSDPGTKETQY
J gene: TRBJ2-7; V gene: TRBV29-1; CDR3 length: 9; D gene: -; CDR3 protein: SVVQVYEQY
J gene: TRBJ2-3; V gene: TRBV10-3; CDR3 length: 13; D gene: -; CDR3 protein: AISDWGGSTDAQY
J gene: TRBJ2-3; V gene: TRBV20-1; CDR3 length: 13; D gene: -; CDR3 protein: SARDGTKSTDTQY
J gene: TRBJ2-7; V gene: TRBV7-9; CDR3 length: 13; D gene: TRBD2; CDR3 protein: ASSSTPGLAYEQY
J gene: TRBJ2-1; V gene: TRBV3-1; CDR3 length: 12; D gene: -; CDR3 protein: ACSGSGVYNEQF
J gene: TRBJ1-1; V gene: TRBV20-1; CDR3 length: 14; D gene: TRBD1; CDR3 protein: SARSGTGVQNTEAF
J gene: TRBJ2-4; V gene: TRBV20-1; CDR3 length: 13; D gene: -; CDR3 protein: SAPDGILAKNIQY
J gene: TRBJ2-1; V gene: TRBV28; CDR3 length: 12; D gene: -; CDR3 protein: ASSPDIAKNIQF
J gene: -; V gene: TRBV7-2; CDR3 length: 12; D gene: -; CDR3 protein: ASSSRTGIDEQY
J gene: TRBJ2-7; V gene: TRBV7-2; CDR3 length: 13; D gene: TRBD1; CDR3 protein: ASSEGQGISYEQY
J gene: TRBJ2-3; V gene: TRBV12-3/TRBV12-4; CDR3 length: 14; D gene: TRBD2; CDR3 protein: ASTNQAGGWGDTQY
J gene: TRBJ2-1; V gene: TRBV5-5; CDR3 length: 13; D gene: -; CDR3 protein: ASSSTADEYDEQF
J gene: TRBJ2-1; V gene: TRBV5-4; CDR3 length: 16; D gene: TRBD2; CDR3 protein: ASGLGGSSGLTYNEQF
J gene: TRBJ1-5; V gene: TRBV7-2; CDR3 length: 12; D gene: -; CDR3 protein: AGSREGLEQPQH
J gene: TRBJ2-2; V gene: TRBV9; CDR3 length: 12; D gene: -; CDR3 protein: AGSPPMGAGELF
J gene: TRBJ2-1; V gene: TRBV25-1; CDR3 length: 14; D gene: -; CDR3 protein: ASSGPGPSSYNEQF
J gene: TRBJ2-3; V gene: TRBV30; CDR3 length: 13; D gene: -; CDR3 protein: AWSALKGGTDTQY
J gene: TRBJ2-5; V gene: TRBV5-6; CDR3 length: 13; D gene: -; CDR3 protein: ASSLDGVAQETQY
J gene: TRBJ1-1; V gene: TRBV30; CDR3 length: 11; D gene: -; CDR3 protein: AWSDTTNTEAF
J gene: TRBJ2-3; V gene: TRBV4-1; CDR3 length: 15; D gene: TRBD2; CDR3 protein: ASSQGLAGASTDTQY
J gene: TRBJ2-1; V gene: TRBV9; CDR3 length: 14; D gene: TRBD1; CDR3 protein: ANSVGGQGLYNEQF
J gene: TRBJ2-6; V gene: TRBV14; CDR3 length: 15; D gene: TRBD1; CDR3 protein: ASSRSGTGTGANVLT
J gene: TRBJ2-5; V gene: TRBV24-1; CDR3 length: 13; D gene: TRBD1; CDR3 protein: ATSDETGASETQY
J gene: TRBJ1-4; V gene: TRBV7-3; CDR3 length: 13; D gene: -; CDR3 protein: ASSLTPETNEKLF
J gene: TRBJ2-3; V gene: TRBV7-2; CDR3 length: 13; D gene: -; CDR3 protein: ASSSWVASTDTQY
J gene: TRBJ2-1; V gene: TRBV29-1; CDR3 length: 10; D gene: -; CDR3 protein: SSRLGGNEQF
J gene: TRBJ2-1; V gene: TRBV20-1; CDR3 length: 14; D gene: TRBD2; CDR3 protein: SARDRLAGHYNEQF
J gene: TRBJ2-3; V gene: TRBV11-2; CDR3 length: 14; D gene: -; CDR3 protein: ASSLAGDSYTDTQY
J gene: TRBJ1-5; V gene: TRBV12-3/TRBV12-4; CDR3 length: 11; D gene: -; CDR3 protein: ASSSRTGFPQH
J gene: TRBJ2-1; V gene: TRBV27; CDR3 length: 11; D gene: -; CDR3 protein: ASSPGGTNEQF
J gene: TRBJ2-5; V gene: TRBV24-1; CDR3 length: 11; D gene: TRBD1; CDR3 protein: ATLDRGTNEQY
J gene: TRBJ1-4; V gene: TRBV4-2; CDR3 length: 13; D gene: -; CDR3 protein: ASSQDGGPAEKLF
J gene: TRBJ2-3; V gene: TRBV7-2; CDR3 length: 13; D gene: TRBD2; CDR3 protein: ASSSEAGVGDTQY